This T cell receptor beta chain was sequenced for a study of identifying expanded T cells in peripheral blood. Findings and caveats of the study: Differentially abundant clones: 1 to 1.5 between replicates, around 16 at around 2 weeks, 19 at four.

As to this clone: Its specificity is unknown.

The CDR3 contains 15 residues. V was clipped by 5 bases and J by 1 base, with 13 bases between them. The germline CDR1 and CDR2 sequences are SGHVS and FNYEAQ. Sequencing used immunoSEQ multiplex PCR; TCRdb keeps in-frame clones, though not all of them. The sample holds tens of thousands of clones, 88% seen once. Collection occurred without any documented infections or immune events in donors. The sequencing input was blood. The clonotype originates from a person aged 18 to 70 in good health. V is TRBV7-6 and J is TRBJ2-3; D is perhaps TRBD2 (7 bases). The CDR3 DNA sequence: TGTGCCAGCAGCCCCGGCGGGGGCCGCACAGATACGCAGTATTTT. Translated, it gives CASSPGGGRTDTQYF.